The sequence of this TCR beta chain was determined in a study of technical replicates of blood from a few donors. Produced via immunoSEQ multiplex PCR; TCRdb's table is partial and in-frame only. The table records about 56,000 clones, approximately 92% of them present only once. This CDR3 comprises 13 residues. CDR1 SGHTA and CDR2 FQGTGA come from the germline V gene. V trimming: 5 bases; J trimming: 6 bases; junction bases outside the gene matches: 3. The chain carries TRBV7-3 and TRBJ2-2; 7 bases fit TRBD1. Source material: PBMCs. The TCR was taken from a human donor in good health. Some clones in this sample may be carry-over from other donors' samples. CDR3 loop: CASSTDRAGELFF. The CDR3 DNA reads TGTGCCAGCAGCACAGACAGGGCCGGGGAGCTGTTTTTT.